This TCR beta chain was retrieved from a study of control samples from healthy donors and cancer patients. Germline values: CDR1 LNHNV, CDR2 YYDKDF (reference sequence). This CDR3 is 16 amino acids long. Trimming stripped 0 bases from V and 2 bases from J, with 11 bases between. The assay was immunoSEQ multiplex PCR, and TCRdb's table has in-frame clones only and misses some. The data hold roughly 80,000 clones, with 80% to 90% observed a single time. What was sequenced was PBMCs. The clonotype was recovered from a woman in her sixties or seventies with head and neck cancer. V gene TRBV15 combines with J gene TRBJ2-1; TRBD2 is a possible D gene (5 bases). In DNA, the CDR3 is TGTGCCACCAGCAGAGAAACTAGGTCCCCCTACAATGAGCAGTTCTTC. It codes for CATSRETRSPYNEQFF.